This is a list of T cell receptor beta chains from one sample in a study of blood T cells in healthy people across ages. TCRdb fed the 5' RACE reads into MiXCR, producing one record per CDR3 protein. This sample carries 700,000 to 900,000 distinct CDR3 sequences, roughly 25% of them seen once, and the ten largest clones take around 3%. These same data were also listed under a study on T cells of mothers and their children.

Sample: blood. The receptors derive from a boy younger than 18 in good health. Both conserved end residues are part of each CDR3. D genes are given only for firm matches. Clone size is given for some rows only: seen once, a few or many times, or a class if the clone is expanded.

CDR3 protein: CASGTSGGAGGELFF; CDR3 DNA: TGTGCCAGCGGGACTAGCGGGGGGGCTGGCGGGGAGCTGTTTTTT; V gene: TRBV12-3/TRBV12-4; D gene: TRBD2; J gene: TRBJ2-2; clone size: NA
CDR3 protein: CASSYTTGMNEKLFF; CDR3 DNA: TGTGCCAGCAGTTACACTACAGGGATGAATGAAAAACTGTTTTTT; V gene: TRBV6-5; D gene: NA; J gene: TRBJ1-4; clone size: few
CDR3 protein: CASNLLRKVPNEKLFF; CDR3 DNA: TGTGCCAGCAATCTCCTCCGGAAGGTTCCTAATGAAAAACTGTTTTTT; V gene: TRBV21-1; D gene: NA; J gene: TRBJ1-4; clone size: few
CDR3 protein: CASRGPGGETQYF; CDR3 DNA: TGTGCCAGCAGGGGCCCAGGGGGTGAGACCCAGTACTTC; V gene: TRBV7-2; D gene: TRBD1; J gene: TRBJ2-5; clone size: few
CDR3 protein: CASSASRDSTPNEQFF; CDR3 DNA: TGTGCCAGCAGTGCTTCCCGGGACTCTACTCCCAATGAGCAGTTCTTC; V gene: TRBV7-3; D gene: NA; J gene: TRBJ2-1; clone size: NA
CDR3 protein: CATSRGGRQETQYF; CDR3 DNA: TGTGCCACCAGCAGAGGTGGCCGACAAGAGACCCAGTACTTC; V gene: TRBV15; D gene: NA; J gene: TRBJ2-5; clone size: NA
CDR3 protein: CASSFAGTSNQPQHF; CDR3 DNA: TGTGCCAGCAGTTTTGCCGGGACATCCAATCAGCCCCAGCATTTT; V gene: TRBV28; D gene: NA; J gene: TRBJ1-5; clone size: few
CDR3 protein: CASSQVNLTVGVYEQYF; CDR3 DNA: TGTGCCAGCAGTCAAGTTAACCTGACAGTCGGTGTCTACGAGCAGTACTTC; V gene: TRBV7-6; D gene: NA; J gene: TRBJ2-7; clone size: NA
CDR3 protein: CSVEGQGPKAGRRAFF; CDR3 DNA: TGCAGCGTTGAGGGACAGGGTCCAAAAGCAGGCCGGCGAGCTTTCTTT; V gene: TRBV29-1; D gene: TRBD1; J gene: TRBJ1-1; clone size: NA
CDR3 protein: CASSPATSSFRSDTQYF; CDR3 DNA: TGTGCCAGCAGCCCCGCGACTAGTTCTTTTAGGTCGGATACGCAGTATTTT; V gene: TRBV12-3/TRBV12-4; D gene: NA; J gene: TRBJ2-3; clone size: NA
CDR3 protein: CASSYHGTGAQRDQPQHF; CDR3 DNA: TGTGCCAGCAGTTACCACGGGACAGGGGCCCAACGGGATCAGCCCCAGCATTTT; V gene: TRBV6-6; D gene: TRBD1; J gene: TRBJ1-5; clone size: NA
CDR3 protein: CASSPPTSGGRTDTQYF; CDR3 DNA: TGTGCCAGCAGTCCCCCGACTAGCGGGGGGCGCACAGATACGCAGTATTTT; V gene: TRBV2; D gene: TRBD2; J gene: TRBJ2-3; clone size: NA
CDR3 protein: CASSFSGKVNEQFF; CDR3 DNA: TGTGCCAGCAGCTTCAGCGGGAAGGTCAATGAGCAGTTCTTC; V gene: TRBV13; D gene: TRBD2; J gene: TRBJ2-1; clone size: few
CDR3 protein: CASSDRTGSHQPQHF; CDR3 DNA: TGTGCCAGCAGTGACCGGACAGGGAGCCATCAGCCCCAGCATTTT; V gene: TRBV2; D gene: TRBD1; J gene: TRBJ1-5; clone size: once
CDR3 protein: CASSFGQGVNEKLFF; CDR3 DNA: TGCGCCAGCAGTTTTGGACAGGGGGTTAATGAAAAACTGTTTTTT; V gene: TRBV5-1; D gene: TRBD1; J gene: TRBJ1-4; clone size: few
CDR3 protein: CASSFASNEQFF; CDR3 DNA: TGTGCCAGCAGCTTCGCTTCCAATGAGCAGTTCTTC; V gene: TRBV7-3; D gene: NA; J gene: TRBJ2-1; clone size: few
CDR3 protein: CASSPLRGPLTGELFF; CDR3 DNA: TGTGCCAGCAGTCCCTTGCGGGGGCCTCTCACCGGGGAGCTGTTTTTT; V gene: TRBV6-6; D gene: NA; J gene: TRBJ2-2; clone size: few
CDR3 protein: CASSLRSVGEQYF; CDR3 DNA: TGTGCCAGCAGCTTACGGAGCGTGGGCGAGCAGTACTTC; V gene: TRBV7-9; D gene: NA; J gene: TRBJ2-7; clone size: many
CDR3 protein: CASSPTGGRPQHF; CDR3 DNA: TGTGCCAGCAGTCCGACAGGAGGTCGGCCCCAGCATTTT; V gene: TRBV6-5; D gene: NA; J gene: TRBJ1-5; clone size: few
CDR3 protein: CSARDRVRWNTEAFF; CDR3 DNA: TGCAGTGCTAGAGATAGGGTGCGTTGGAACACTGAAGCTTTCTTT; V gene: TRBV20-1; D gene: NA; J gene: TRBJ1-1; clone size: NA
CDR3 protein: CASRPAGHSLQETQYF; CDR3 DNA: TGCGCCAGCAGGCCAGCAGGACACTCCCTCCAAGAGACCCAGTACTTC; V gene: TRBV5-1; D gene: NA; J gene: TRBJ2-5; clone size: few
CDR3 protein: CAISESTGTSRAYEQYF; CDR3 DNA: TGTGCCATCAGTGAGTCGACCGGGACTAGCAGGGCCTACGAGCAGTACTTC; V gene: TRBV10-3; D gene: TRBD2; J gene: TRBJ2-7; clone size: NA
CDR3 protein: CASSDPGGPSGANVLTF; CDR3 DNA: TGTGCCAGCAGCGACCCAGGGGGTCCCTCTGGGGCCAACGTCCTGACTTTC; V gene: TRBV7-3; D gene: TRBD1; J gene: TRBJ2-6; clone size: once
CDR3 protein: CASSLALIRRLRNTGELFF; CDR3 DNA: TGTGCCAGCAGCTTAGCGCTGATACGTAGGCTCCGGAACACCGGGGAGCTGTTTTTT; V gene: TRBV7-9; D gene: NA; J gene: TRBJ2-2; clone size: NA
CDR3 protein: CASNRGAGQPQHF; CDR3 DNA: TGTGCCAGCAACAGGGGTGCGGGACAGCCCCAGCATTTT; V gene: TRBV19; D gene: TRBD1; J gene: TRBJ1-5; clone size: NA
CDR3 protein: CASRTEVGYGYTF; CDR3 DNA: TGTGCCAGCAGGACAGAAGTAGGCTATGGCTACACCTTC; V gene: TRBV6-5; D gene: NA; J gene: TRBJ1-2; clone size: few
CDR3 protein: CASSVATSSEQYF; CDR3 DNA: TGTGCCAGCAGCGTAGCTACAAGCAGCGAGCAGTACTTC; V gene: TRBV9; D gene: NA; J gene: TRBJ2-7; clone size: NA
CDR3 protein: CASSAAPGPGLYEQYF; CDR3 DNA: TGTGCCAGCAGCGCTGCTCCAGGACCGGGGCTCTACGAGCAGTACTTC; V gene: TRBV13; D gene: NA; J gene: TRBJ2-7; clone size: NA
CDR3 protein: CATSGGRNEQFF; CDR3 DNA: TGTGCCACTAGCGGGGGAAGGAATGAGCAGTTCTTC; V gene: TRBV10-3; D gene: TRBD2; J gene: TRBJ2-1; clone size: NA
CDR3 protein: CASSTIGGNSPLHF; CDR3 DNA: TGTGCCAGCAGTACGATTGGGGGCAATTCACCCCTCCACTTT; V gene: TRBV6-5; D gene: NA; J gene: TRBJ1-6; clone size: NA
CDR3 protein: CASSPPSTVNEQFF; CDR3 DNA: TGTGCCAGCTCACCTCCATCGACAGTCAATGAGCAGTTCTTC; V gene: TRBV18; D gene: NA; J gene: TRBJ2-1; clone size: few
CDR3 protein: CASSPAEYSNQPQHF; CDR3 DNA: TGTGCCAGCTCACCAGCGGAGTATAGCAATCAGCCCCAGCATTTT; V gene: TRBV18; D gene: NA; J gene: TRBJ1-5; clone size: NA
CDR3 protein: CASSRLADSYNEQFF; CDR3 DNA: TGCGCCAGCAGCCGACTAGCGGACTCCTACAATGAGCAGTTCTTC; V gene: TRBV5-1; D gene: TRBD2; J gene: TRBJ2-1; clone size: few
CDR3 protein: CASSLTGSNEKLFF; CDR3 DNA: TGTGCCAGCAGTCTGACAGGGTCTAATGAAAAACTGTTTTTT; V gene: TRBV28; D gene: TRBD1; J gene: TRBJ1-4; clone size: many